Presented here are 26 T cell receptor beta chains from one specimen sequenced in a study of T-cell memory formation after mild COVID-19. TCRdb re-called the 5' RACE reads with MiXCR, one entry per CDR3 protein. The top ten hold 2% to 2.5% of the sample, which has over 120,000 distinct CDR3 sequences, around 5.8% seen once. Input material: PBMCs or a T cell subset sorted from them (not recorded which). These receptors came from an adult woman who had mild COVID-19 (a few samples of this study predate the infection). Cell type and time point are not known.

In its sample, this clonotype was seen many times. V gene TRBV4-2 combines with J gene TRBJ2-1; TRBD2 matches 10 bases. The CDR3 contains 16 residues. V lost 5 bases, J lost 6 bases, and 10 bases stayed unmatched. The V gene's germline CDR1 is LGHNA and CDR2 YNFKEQ. CDR3 protein: CASSKRAGGPGNEQFF. The CDR3 nucleotides are TGTGCCAGCAGCAAACGAGCGGGGGGGCCTGGCAATGAGCAGTTCTTC.

This clonotype was counted ten times or more. This chain uses TRBV27 with TRBJ2-5; 7 bases align to TRBD1. Germline V lookup: CDR1 MNHEY, CDR2 SMNVEV (reference sequence). V lost 6 bases to trimming and J lost 5 bases; unmatched junction nucleotides: 6. The CDR3 is 13 residues long. For the CDR3, the DNA is TGTGCCAGCAGGAAAGGGGGCCTGGAGACCCAGTACTTC. It translates to CASRKGGLETQYF.

The chain carries TRBV15 and TRBJ2-3; TRBD1 matches 7 bases. This CDR3 is 15 amino acids long. Germline V gives CDR1 LNHNV, CDR2 YYDKDF (reference sequence). V shed 1 base, J shed 3 bases, and the junction held 4 bases outside the gene matches. The CDR3 DNA is TGTGCCACCAGCAGAGCAGGGACAGTAACAGATACGCAGTATTTT. The encoded protein is CATSRAGTVTDTQYF.

This clonotype was observed at least ten times. The chain uses TRBV7-3 and TRBJ2-2, with 7 positions matching TRBD2. CDR1 is SGHTA and CDR2 is FQGTGA in the germline V gene. This CDR3 comprises 17 residues. V shed 0 bases and J 6 bases; nucleotides not matched to a gene: 10. CDR3 bases: TGTGCCAGCAGCTTAACGCCGGGACTACGATATGCCGGGGAGCTGTTTTTT. Translating it yields CASSLTPGLRYAGELFF.

This clonotype was observed a few times. The chain uses TRBV20-1 and TRBJ2-1; 8 positions match TRBD2. With 0 bases clipped from V and 4 bases from J, the junction kept 2 bases outside the gene matches. Germline V CDR1 and CDR2: DFQATT, SNEGSKA (reference sequence). CDR3 length: 14 amino acids. DNA of the CDR3: TGCAGTGCTAGAGAGCCGGGGGGGTACAATGAGCAGTTCTTC. This translates into CSAREPGGYNEQFF.

In this sample, this clonotype turned up many times. The V call is TRBV2, the J call TRBJ1-1, with 7 bases that match TRBD1. Trimming removed 3 bases from V and 5 bases from J; junction bases left unmatched: 6. Per germline, CDR1 SNHLY and CDR2 FYNNEI. CDR3 length: 14 amino acids. Written as DNA, the CDR3 is TGTGCCAGCAGTGAGACAGGGCCCAAAACTGAAGCTTTCTTT. The encoded protein is CASSETGPKTEAFF.

This clonotype was seen only a few times. The chain links TRBV19 to TRBJ1-1, with TRBD1 as a possible D gene (5 bases). The CDR3 sequence is 15 residues long. CDR1 and CDR2 from the germline V gene are LNHDA and SQIVND (reference sequence). V lost 6 bases, J lost 1 base, and 15 bases lay in between. The CDR3 protein is CASRKGTAANTEAFF. The CDR3 DNA reads as TGTGCCAGTAGAAAAGGGACGGCTGCGAACACTGAAGCTTTCTTT.

This clonotype was counted at least ten times. The chain joins TRBV7-2 to TRBJ2-2, with D possibly being TRBD1 (5 bases). V lost 4 bases and J lost 1, with 13 bases in between. Germline V gene lookup returns CDR1 SGHTA and CDR2 FQGNSA. This CDR3 region has 16 residues. The DNA for the CDR3 is TGTGCCAGCAGCTCCCAACCGACAGAGAACACCGGGGAGCTGTTTTTT. This encodes CASSSQPTENTGELFF.

This clonotype showed up just a few times. The V gene is TRBV7-2, the J gene TRBJ2-1; TRBD2 agrees at 14 bases. The length of the CDR3 is 17 residues. The junction had 13 bases not matched to a gene; V was cut back by 3 bases and J by 12 bases. The germline CDR1 and CDR2 sequences are SGHTA and FQGNSA. The CDR3 loop reads CASSFGGGTSGRNRQFF. The CDR3 nucleotides are TGTGCCAGCAGCTTCGGGGGCGGGACTAGCGGGAGAAATAGGCAGTTCTTC.

Turning to this clonotype: A read error may account for a junction end that differs from germline. The chain couples TRBV4-3 to TRBJ1-5; D gene uncertain. The CDR3 is 15 residues long. Germline V CDR1 and CDR2: LGHNA, YSLEER. The CDR3 here is CSSSQDWGDNQPQHF. CDR3 in DNA: TGCTCCAGCAGCCAAGATTGGGGTGACAATCAGCCCCAGCATTTT.

This clonotype appeared many times. The gene calls are TRBV18 and TRBJ2-7; 8 bases align to TRBD1. Germline V CDR1 and CDR2: KGHSH, LQKENI. The CDR3 is made up of 15 amino acids. With 5 bases clipped from V and 0 bases from J, the junction kept 6 bases outside the gene matches. In DNA form, the CDR3 reads TGTGCCAGCTCAGCCGACAGGGGTCACTCCTACGAGCAGTACTTC. As protein: CASSADRGHSYEQYF.

The V gene is TRBV6-5, the J gene TRBJ1-2, with a possible D match to TRBD1 (5 bases). This CDR3 spans 16 amino acids. Germline assignment: CDR1 MNHEY and CDR2 SVGAGI. Trimming removed 5 bases from V and 0 bases from J, with 16 bases in between. CDR3 residues: CASSRDPMEANYGYTF. CDR3 DNA: TGTGCCAGCAGTCGGGACCCGATGGAAGCTAACTATGGCTACACCTTC.

This clonotype was recorded at least ten times. The chain combines TRBV20-1 with TRBJ2-7; either TRBD1 or TRBD2 may supply D (5 bases each). The V end lost 6 bases, the J end lost 5 bases, and 17 bases lay between the germline ends. CDR1 and CDR2 (germline): DFQATT, SNEGSKA (reference sequence). The CDR3 consists of 13 residues. This chain's CDR3 is CSATDRLPDEQYF. The CDR3 nucleotides read TGCAGTGCCACCGACAGACTACCTGACGAGCAGTACTTC.

This clonotype was observed a few times. The chain has TRBV18 and TRBJ1-4; D ambiguous. In germline, CDR1 is KGHSH, CDR2 LQKENI. V was shortened by 4 bases and J by 3 bases, with 12 bases between the two germline ends. The CDR3 contains 15 residues. In DNA form, the CDR3 reads TGTGCCAGCTCACGGCGGACGGGCGCTAATGAAAAACTGTTTTTT. Protein: CASSRRTGANEKLFF. The whole variable domain, filled in from reference TRBV18 and TRBJ1-4, reads NAGVMQNPRHLVRRRGQEARLRCSPMKGHSHVYWYRQLPEEGLKFMVYLQKENIIDESGMPKERFSAEFPKEGPSILRIQQVVRGDSAAYFCASSRRTGANEKLFFGSGTQLSVL.

The table lists this clonotype with many counts. This chain joins TRBV7-9 and TRBJ2-5; D possibly uses TRBD1 or TRBD2 (5 bases each). This CDR3 has 13 amino acids. V was clipped by 6 bases and J by 6 bases, with 14 bases between them. Germline V CDR1 and CDR2: SEHNR, FQNEAQ (reference sequence). In nucleotides, the CDR3 is TGTGCCAGCAGATACGACAGCGGCCAGACCCAGTACTTC. This gives the protein CASRYDSGQTQYF.

The chain recombines TRBV20-1 with TRBJ2-7; D remains unclear. Trimming removed 6 bases at V and 3 bases at J, with 15 bases between. Germline assignment: CDR1 DFQATT and CDR2 SNEGSKA (reference sequence). The CDR3 runs 13 residues. The CDR3 reads CSAPIRTGYEQYF. The DNA for the CDR3 is TGCAGTGCCCCAATCCGGACGGGCTACGAGCAGTACTTC.

This clonotype has a count of ten or more. The chain carries TRBV7-9 and TRBJ2-3; D possibly corresponds to TRBD1 (6 bases). CDR1 SEHNR and CDR2 FQNEAQ come from the germline V gene (reference sequence). The CDR3 extends over 18 amino acids. Trimming took off 5 bases at V and 2 bases at J, with 23 bases between the two ends. CDR3 DNA sequence: TGTGCCAGCAGCCAAAGGACCGTCTCCAGGGGTATCACAGATACGCAGTATTTT. Translated: CASSQRTVSRGITDTQYF.

This clonotype appeared many times. The chain couples TRBV12-3 or TRBV12-4 to TRBJ2-7; tentative D call: TRBD2 (5 bases). Trimming pared 0 bases from V and 5 bases from J, leaving 5 bases between. The CDR3 contains 12 residues. The CDR3 region is CASSLASDEQYF. As DNA, the CDR3 is TGTGCCAGCAGTTTAGCTAGCGACGAGCAGTACTTC.

This clonotype has just a few counts. The chain is built from TRBV18 and TRBJ1-1; 7 bases fit TRBD1. Trimming removed 1 base from V and 1 base from J; junction bases left unmatched: 3. CDR1 is KGHSH, CDR2 LQKENI, per germline. This CDR3 region has 15 residues. CDR3 amino acids: CASSPQTGKNTEAFF. The CDR3 DNA reads TGTGCCAGCTCACCACAGACAGGGAAGAACACTGAAGCTTTCTTT.

The rearrangement links TRBV19 to TRBJ2-7, with D perhaps assigned TRBD1 or TRBD2 (5 bases each). Germline V gene data show CDR1 as LNHDA and CDR2 as SQIVND (reference sequence). There are 14 residues in the CDR3. Trimming took 8 bases from V and 3 from J, leaving 17 bases between them. The CDR3 nucleotides are TGTGCCAGTGGGGGTTTGGGGGAGAGCTACGAGCAGTACTTC. This translates into CASGGLGESYEQYF.

V and J are TRBV5-6 and TRBJ1-4; no firm D call. V lost 1 base and J 6 bases, leaving 16 bases between the germline ends. Germline V gene lookup returns CDR1 SGHDT and CDR2 YYEEEE. CDR3 length equals 16 residues. CDR3 coding DNA: TGTGCCAGCAGCTTGAGGTCCGGGATAAGGGATGAAAAACTGTTTTTT. This translates into CASSLRSGIRDEKLFF. Full variable domain (remainder filled in from reference TRBV5-6 and TRBJ1-4): DAGVTQSPTHLIKTRGQQVTLRCSPKSGHDTVSWYQQALGQGPQFIFQYYEEEERQRGNFPDRFSGHQFPNYSSELNVNALLLGDSALYLCASSLRSGIRDEKLFFGSGTQLSVL.

This clonotype was detected ten times or more. This sequence joins TRBV14 and TRBJ2-7; D not resolved. The CDR3 has 16 residues. Trimming removed 1 base at V and 6 bases at J, with 19 bases between. CDR1 and CDR2 (germline): SGHDN, FVKESK. CDR3 DNA: TGTGCCAGCAGCCAAGTACGGCCGGGTAGTTCAGGCGAGCAGTACTTC. Translated, it gives CASSQVRPGSSGEQYF.

This chain joins TRBV18 and TRBJ1-1, with D unresolved. The CDR3 is 14 residues long. V was shortened by 6 bases and J by 1 base, with 12 bases between the two germline ends. From germline, CDR1 is KGHSH and CDR2 LQKENI. CDR3 loop: CASSPSMENTEAFF. The CDR3 bases are TGTGCCAGCTCCCCGTCGATGGAGAACACTGAAGCTTTCTTT.

This clonotype was picked up many times. This rearrangement joins TRBV7-6 to TRBJ2-1, with 12 bases matching TRBD2. V was clipped by 5 bases and J by 7 bases; unmatched bases: 6. Germline lookup yields CDR1 SGHVS and CDR2 FNYEAQ. This CDR3 has 15 amino acids. This CDR3 reads CASSRLAGVGNEQFF. CDR3 DNA sequence: TGTGCCAGCAGCAGACTAGCGGGAGTGGGGAATGAGCAGTTCTTC.

The chain joins TRBV4-2 to TRBJ1-5; D not resolved. The V and J ends lost 4 bases and 0 bases respectively, with 10 bases between them. The CDR3 loop spans 15 amino acids. Per the germline V gene, CDR1 is LGHNA and CDR2 is YNFKEQ. For the CDR3, the DNA is TGTGCCAGCAGCCCTCACGCAAATAGCAATCAGCCCCAGCATTTT. Encoded protein: CASSPHANSNQPQHF.

This clonotype showed up many times. The chain links TRBV12-3 or TRBV12-4 to TRBJ1-1; a weak D match, TRBD1 (6 bases). V was pared by 5 bases and J by 2 bases, with 15 bases between. The length of the CDR3 is 15 residues. CDR3 sequence reads: CASSPARTANTEAFF. The DNA of the CDR3 is TGTGCCAGCAGTCCAGCAAGGACAGCCAACACTGAAGCTTTCTTT.